These 15 T cell receptor beta chains originate from one sample sequenced in a study of T cells in Graves' hyperthyroidism and ophthalmopathy. Amplification targeted TCR beta CDR3 regions from RNA transcripts. When the TCR CDR3 underwent first-round RT-PCR, the HTBI primer set was used. Each CDR3 protein gets one entry after TCRdb re-called the multiplex PCR reads with MiXCR. Among some 300,000 distinct CDR3 sequences listed, 10% to 15% were seen once. The sequenced sample was blood. The receptors shown here come from a woman in her thirties with Graves' hyperthyroidism that later progressed to Graves' ophthalmopathy.

This sequence joins TRBV25-1 and TRBJ2-2, with D unclear. Germline V CDR1 and CDR2: MGHDK, SYGVNS. Trimming removed 5 bases from V and 3 bases from J, with 7 bases in between. This CDR3 has 13 residues. Here the CDR3 reads CASSRYDTGELFF. As DNA, the CDR3 is TGTGCCAGCAGTCGGTATGACACCGGGGAGCTGTTTTTT.

Ten or more counts support this clonotype. This chain links TRBV20-1 with TRBJ2-3, with 8 bases identical to TRBD1. CDR3 length equals 15 residues. The V segment lost 0 bases and the J segment 2 bases; nucleotides outside the gene matches: 4. Per germline, CDR1 DFQATT and CDR2 SNEGSKA (reference sequence). The CDR3 sequence is CSARDRDRNTDTQYF. The CDR3 nucleotides are TGCAGTGCTAGAGATCGGGACAGGAACACAGATACGCAGTATTTT.

This clonotype was found many times. The chain combines TRBV7-9 with TRBJ2-7; weak D call: TRBD1 (6 bases). CDR3 size: 13 residues. The germline gives CDR1 SEHNR, CDR2 FQNEAQ (reference sequence). Trimming took off 4 bases at V and 9 bases at J, with 16 bases between the two ends. CDR3 DNA sequence: TGTGCCAGCAGCTCCACCCCCGACAGGATGCAGTACTTC. Protein: CASSSTPDRMQYF.

The table lists this clonotype with a few counts. This chain uses TRBV29-1 with TRBJ2-2; D gene uncertain. The CDR3 has 12 residues. CDR1 SQVTM and CDR2 ANQGSEA come from the germline V gene. Trimming cost V 4 bases and J 3 bases, with 6 bases left between them. The CDR3: CSVGWDTGELFF. The CDR3, as DNA: TGCAGCGTTGGCTGGGACACCGGGGAGCTGTTTTTT.

This clonotype was detected ten times or more. This chain's CDR3 is CASSLSQRDGPGELFF. In DNA form, the CDR3 reads TGTGCCAGCAGTTTGTCCCAGCGGGACGGACCGGGGGAGCTGTTTTTT. The J gene is TRBJ2-2, the V gene TRBV12-3 or TRBV12-4; 7 nucleotides line up with TRBD2. V lost 3 bases, J lost 8 bases, and 12 bases stayed unmatched. CDR3 length: 16 residues.

This clonotype has ten or more counts. V gene TRBV6-1 combines with J gene TRBJ1-5; D possibly corresponds to TRBD1 (6 bases). The germline CDR1 and CDR2 sequences are MNHNS and SASEGT. CDR3 length: 19 residues. The ends were cut back, 5 bases at V and 0 bases at J, with 23 bases in the middle. CDR3 protein: CASSYLGGRTAPSNQPQHF. CDR3 bases: TGTGCCAGCAGTTACTTGGGGGGACGGACAGCACCTAGCAATCAGCCCCAGCATTTT.

This clonotype was found many times. This sequence joins TRBV30 and TRBJ2-7; D is ambiguous. Germline V gene sequence: CDR1 GTSNPN, CDR2 SVGIG (reference sequence). The CDR3 totals 13 residues. The V end lost 0 bases, the J end lost 3 bases, and 9 bases lay between the germline ends. CDR3 sequence reads: CAWSVPPRYEQYF. CDR3 DNA sequence: TGTGCCTGGAGTGTTCCCCCTCGCTACGAGCAGTACTTC.

There are many counts of this clonotype. The chain combines TRBV4-2 with TRBJ2-7, with a weak D call TRBD1 (6 bases). The CDR3 covers 15 residues. V was clipped by 0 bases and J by 2 bases, with 11 bases between them. CDR1 LGHNA and CDR2 YNFKEQ come from the germline V gene. The CDR3 DNA reads as TGTGCCAGCAGCCAAGACAGGGGAAGAACCTACGAGCAGTACTTC. Amino acid sequence: CASSQDRGRTYEQYF.

The V and J genes are TRBV7-8 and TRBJ2-5; TRBD1 aligns across 7 bases. Germline lookup yields CDR1 SGHVS and CDR2 FQNEAQ. The J segment lost 2 bases and the V segment lost 5 bases, leaving 5 bases of the junction unmatched. The CDR3 contains 14 residues. The CDR3 loop is CASSPWTGQETQYF. In nucleotides, the CDR3 is TGTGCCAGCAGCCCATGGACAGGACAAGAGACCCAGTACTTC.

This clonotype was detected ten times or more. V usage is TRBV6-6 and J usage is TRBJ2-5, with TRBD1 identical over 8 bases. The CDR3 is 15 residues long. The junction had 4 bases not matched to a gene; V was cut back by 2 bases and J by 2 bases. Germline CDR1 reads MNHNY; CDR2 reads SVGAGI (reference sequence). The CDR3 spells CASSYGQGIQETQYF. In DNA form, the CDR3 reads TGTGCCAGCAGTTACGGACAGGGCATACAAGAGACCCAGTACTTC.

This clonotype was detected ten times or more. This chain uses TRBV28 with TRBJ2-1; 7 bases match TRBD2. The CDR3 is 17 residues long. Germline loops: CDR1 MDHEN, CDR2 SYDVKM. J gave up 0 bases and V 3 bases, and 8 bases lay outside the gene matches. The CDR3 loop is CASSLGSSGSSYNEQFF. Here the CDR3 DNA reads TGTGCCAGCAGTTTGGGCTCTAGCGGAAGCTCCTACAATGAGCAGTTCTTC.

This clonotype was seen ten or more times. V is TRBV20-1 and J is TRBJ2-3; D is ambiguous. Trimming cost V 1 base and J 6 bases, with 5 bases left between them. Germline lookup yields CDR1 DFQATT and CDR2 SNEGSKA (reference sequence). This CDR3 is 11 amino acids long. CDR3 bases: TGCAGTGCTAGAGTGGCCGATACGCAGTATTTT. Translation: CSARVADTQYF.

This clonotype was recorded many times. V and J are TRBV30 and TRBJ2-3, with no clear D. Trimming took off 5 bases at V and 7 bases at J, with 16 bases between the two ends. CDR3 length: 13 residues. Germline lookup yields CDR1 GTSNPN and CDR2 SVGIG (reference sequence). CDR3 in amino acids: CAWASGMANTQYF. The CDR3 DNA reads TGTGCCTGGGCCTCTGGGATGGCAAATACGCAGTATTTT.

This clonotype turned up a few times. V gene TRBV4-3 combines with J gene TRBJ1-2; 10 bases match TRBD1. The CDR3 runs to 13 residues. J was trimmed by 5 bases and V by 4 bases; bases with no gene match: 1. Germline values: CDR1 LGHNA, CDR2 YSLEER. The chain's CDR3 is CASSRQGAYGYTF. CDR3 nucleotides: TGCGCCAGCAGCCGACAGGGGGCTTATGGCTACACCTTC.

The sample holds many counts of this clonotype. The chain has TRBV11-3 and TRBJ2-1; a possible D gene is TRBD2 (5 bases). This CDR3 has 13 residues. Trimming shortened V by 1 base and J by 8 bases, and 9 bases separated the two germline ends. Germline V CDR1 and CDR2: SGHNT, YENEEA. CDR3 residues: CASSLVGSDEQFF. CDR3 sequence (DNA): TGTGCCAGCAGCTTAGTGGGGAGCGATGAGCAGTTCTTC.